A selection of T cell receptor beta chains follows, all from one sample in a study of CD8+CD57+ T cells in acquired aplastic anemia. Via MiXCR, TCRdb re-called the reads, giving one row per CDR3 protein. The sample lists about 200,000 distinct CDR3 sequences; about half were seen once. The sample consisted of sorted CD4+, CD8+, or CD8+CD57+ T cells (not recorded which) from PBMCs. All receptors come from a human donor with aplastic anemia. CDR3s include the opening cysteine and the closing phenylalanine or tryptophan. A D gene is named only where the DNA matches it firmly. Only part of the rows carry a size: once, few, many, or a class if the clone is expanded.

clone_size,j_call,d_call,v_call,cdr3_nt,cdr3_aa
NA,TRBJ2-5,TRBD1,TRBV29-1,TGCAGCGTGGGGGACAGGGGCCAGACCCAGTACTTC,CSVGDRGQTQYF
NA,TRBJ1-2,NA,TRBV20-1,TGCAGTGCTAGGGGACGCGGGGCTGGCTACACCTTC,CSARGRGAGYTF
NA,TRBJ2-3,NA,TRBV7-9,TGTGCCAGCAGCGAGCACCGGGACGCAAGCCATGAGCAGTATTTT,CASSEHRDASHEQYF
NA,TRBJ1-3,NA,TRBV10-3,TGTGCCATCAGTGATTGGGGAACTGGAAACACCATATATTTT,CAISDWGTGNTIYF
NA,TRBJ1-6,TRBD1,TRBV20-1,TGCAGTGCTAGGTCCGGGACAGGGCAAAATTCACCCCTCCACTTT,CSARSGTGQNSPLHF
many,TRBJ2-1,NA,TRBV19,TGTGCCAGTAGTATCAGGGACGCCCTGGAGCAGTTCTTC,CASSIRDALEQFF
NA,TRBJ2-1,NA,TRBV7-3,TGTGCCAGCAGCTGGGCAGGGAATGAGCAGTTCTTC,CASSWAGNEQFF
NA,TRBJ2-2,NA,TRBV19,TGTGCCAGTAGTATCAGGGCCGGGGAGCTGTTTTTT,CASSIRAGELFF
NA,TRBJ2-5,TRBD1,TRBV24-1,TGTGCCACACAGGGGGTCACGGAGACCCAGTACTTC,CATQGVTETQYF
many,TRBJ1-2,TRBD1,TRBV7-3,TGTGCCAGCAGCCCCAAAACAGGGGGTGGCTACACCTTC,CASSPKTGGGYTF
many,TRBJ2-7,NA,TRBV5-1,TGCGCCAGCAGTGGATCCCCGGGACCCTACGAGCAGTACTTC,CASSGSPGPYEQYF
NA,TRBJ1-1,TRBD1,TRBV10-3,TGTGCCAGCAGCCCTGGACAGGTCACGAACACTGAAGCTTTCTTT,CASSPGQVTNTEAFF
many,TRBJ1-4,NA,TRBV19,TGTGCCAGTAGCATGCCACACCAAGCAACTAATGAAAAACTGTTTTTT,CASSMPHQATNEKLFF
NA,TRBJ2-7,TRBD1,TRBV7-2,TGTGCCAGCAGCTTTATAGGACAGGGGTATGAGCAGTACTTC,CASSFIGQGYEQYF
NA,TRBJ2-7,NA,TRBV7-8,TGTGCCAGCAGCTCCCGGGACGTCACCTACGAGCAGTACTTC,CASSSRDVTYEQYF
NA,TRBJ1-5,NA,TRBV7-3,TGTGCCAGCAGCTCTGGATTTGACCAGCCCCAGCATTTT,CASSSGFDQPQHF
NA,TRBJ2-3,NA,TRBV15,TGTGCCACCAGCAGAGAAGGCTCCACAGATACGCAGTATTTT,CATSREGSTDTQYF
many,TRBJ2-7,NA,TRBV5-1,TGCGCCAGCAGCTTGGCCGTAGGTGAGCAGTACTTC,CASSLAVGEQYF
NA,TRBJ2-2,TRBD1,TRBV15,TGTGCCACCAGCAGAGATCTCCCGGGACAGGGTAACACCGGGGAGCTGTTTTTT,CATSRDLPGQGNTGELFF
many,TRBJ2-2,NA,TRBV5-1,TGCGCCAGCAGCCCTTCGACATTAAGCGGGGAGCTGTTTTTT,CASSPSTLSGELFF
NA,TRBJ1-1,TRBD1,TRBV5-1,TGCGCCAGCAGCTTAAGGACAGGGGGGAGGGACACTGAAGCTTTCTTT,CASSLRTGGRDTEAFF
NA,TRBJ1-1,NA,TRBV27,TGTGCCAGCACCTCCGGGGGACGGCCCATGAACACTGAAGCTTTCTTT,CASTSGGRPMNTEAFF
NA,TRBJ2-7,TRBD1,TRBV10-3,TGTGCCAGCACTGACAGGGTAGTCACCTACGAGCAGTACTTC,CASTDRVVTYEQYF
few,TRBJ1-6,NA,TRBV20-1,TGCAGTGCTAGAGACCCTTTCGGGAATTCACCCCTCCACTTT,CSARDPFGNSPLHF
many,TRBJ2-7,NA,TRBV20-1,TGCAGTGCTAGAGTAGAATACGAGCAGTACTTC,CSARVEYEQYF
NA,TRBJ1-4,NA,TRBV10-3,TGTGCCATCAGGAATTCTTCCTACAATGAAAAACTGTTTTTT,CAIRNSSYNEKLFF
many,TRBJ2-3,TRBD2,TRBV11-2,TGTGCCAGCAGCACGACTAGCACGGATACGCAGTATTTT,CASSTTSTDTQYF
NA,TRBJ2-3,NA,TRBV5-1,TGCGCCAGCAGCCCCGGGACACACCGCACAGATACGCAGTATTTT,CASSPGTHRTDTQYF
many,TRBJ2-1,TRBD2,TRBV6-4,TGTGCCAGCAGCCAACTAGCGGGGGTGTACAATGAGCAGTTCTTC,CASSQLAGVYNEQFF
many,TRBJ2-1,TRBD2,TRBV20-1,TGCAGTGCTAGAGCAACTAGCGGGGTAATCTTC,CSARATSGVIF
many,TRBJ2-7,TRBD1,TRBV4-2,TGTGCCAGCAGGGACGTGAGCCCCCGGGACAGGGTATGGGGATCCTACGAGCAGTACTTC,CASRDVSPRDRVWGSYEQYF
NA,TRBJ2-4,TRBD2,TRBV20-1,TGCAGTGCTAGCCGGACTAGCGGGTCCGCTATGGCCAAAAACATTCAGTACTTC,CSASRTSGSAMAKNIQYF
many,TRBJ2-2,NA,TRBV19,TGTGCCAGTAGTATCCCCGAGACAGGGAACACCGGGGAGCTGTTTTTT,CASSIPETGNTGELFF
NA,TRBJ2-5,TRBD2,TRBV10-3,TGTGCCATCAGTGGTCGGGGGGGAAGGGAGACCCAGTACTTC,CAISGRGGRETQYF
NA,TRBJ2-4,NA,TRBV19,TGTGCCAGTAGTCTCCGGACGGAAAACATTCAGTACTTC,CASSLRTENIQYF
few,TRBJ2-1,NA,TRBV12-5,TGTGCTAGTGTAGTGCTTGGCGGGGAAACCTACAATGAGCAGTTCTTC,CASVVLGGETYNEQFF
once,TRBJ2-7,NA,TRBV2,TGTGCCAGCAGTGGAAGCTTCACAGGGACGCTATACGAGCAGTACTTC,CASSGSFTGTLYEQYF
many,TRBJ2-7,NA,TRBV7-8,TGTGCCAGCAGCCTGGGGGGCAGGGGATACGAGCAGTACTTC,CASSLGGRGYEQYF
NA,TRBJ2-7,NA,TRBV15,TGTGCCACCAGCAGCCGGCCCCAGAGCTCCTACGAGCAGTACTTC,CATSSRPQSSYEQYF
NA,TRBJ1-6,TRBD1,TRBV14,TGTGCCAGCAGTCGACAGGGCAGCTCCTATAATTCACCCCTCCACTTT,CASSRQGSSYNSPLHF
NA,TRBJ1-1,NA,TRBV29-1,TGCAGCGTTGAAGCCTCCCCGAACACTGAAGCTTTCTTT,CSVEASPNTEAFF
few,TRBJ1-1,NA,TRBV18,TGTGCCAGCTCACCACCGGCAGCCGATACGAACACTGAAGCTTTCTTT,CASSPPAADTNTEAFF
NA,TRBJ1-5,NA,TRBV19,TGTGCCAGTAGTATAACCCTAGCGGGGAAACAAGAGACCCAGCATTTT,CASSITLAGKQETQHF
many,TRBJ1-4,NA,TRBV19,TGTGCCAGTAGTCTCAATAATGAAAAACTGTTTTTT,CASSLNNEKLFF
NA,TRBJ1-2,TRBD1,TRBV13,TGTGCCAGCAGCCTCGGACAGGGGACCTCTGGCTACACCTTC,CASSLGQGTSGYTF
NA,TRBJ2-3,NA,TRBV5-1,TGCGCCACTTCCCCGGGGGTAGCATCGAATGAGCAGTATTTT,CATSPGVASNEQYF
NA,TRBJ1-2,NA,TRBV7-8,TGTGCCAGCAGCTTAGCAAAGGCCCTCTATGGCTACACCTTC,CASSLAKALYGYTF
many,TRBJ2-7,NA,TRBV2,TGTGCCAGCAGTGTACAGGTTAGCTACGAGCAGTACTTC,CASSVQVSYEQYF
many,TRBJ2-1,TRBD2,TRBV20-1,TGCAGTGCTAGAGATCGTAGCGGGGGGCCGGGGAATGAGCAGTTCTTC,CSARDRSGGPGNEQFF
many,TRBJ2-3,TRBD2,TRBV27,TGTGCCAGCAGTTTTTGGGAGGGAAGGGATACGCAGTATTTT,CASSFWEGRDTQYF
few,TRBJ2-1,TRBD1,TRBV9,TGTGCCAGCAGCCGCAGCCGGGACAGGGGGAATGAGCAGTTCTTC,CASSRSRDRGNEQFF